One and the same sample provided the 19 T cell receptor beta chains below, sequenced in a study of monozygotic twins with inflammatory bowel disease (dated by TCRdb to about 2019). Libraries were constructed by 5' RACE. TCRdb records Illumina HiSeq 2500 as the sequencer. TCRdb reprocessed the raw reads; every CDR3 protein sequence is a single record, and DNA is not supplied. This sample's table has entries for about 350,000 distinct CDR3 sequences. The leading ten clones occupy approximately 2% of the sample. Source material: blood. Receptors were obtained from a human donor with ulcerative colitis or Crohn's disease, or a healthy co-twin of an affected twin (not recorded which).

The chain combines TRBV12-3 or TRBV12-4 with TRBJ1-5. This CDR3 contains 16 residues. The CDR3 is CASSSHSRGEGQPQHF.

The CDR3 loop is CASSSSSGSWNEQFF. The gene calls are TRBV5-1 and TRBJ2-1; TCRdb's D call, TRBD2, is unchecked because there is no DNA. Germline CDR1 reads SGHRS; CDR2 reads YFSETQ. This CDR3 has 15 residues. Filled out from reference TRBV5-1 and TRBJ2-1, the complete variable domain reads KAGVTQTPRYLIKTRGQQVTLSCSPISGHRSVSWYQQTPGQGLQFLFEYFSETQRNKGNFPGRFSGRQFSNSRSEMNVSTLELGDSALYLCASSSSSGSWNEQFFGPGTRLTVL.

The chain combines TRBV30 with TRBJ1-3. The CDR3 is 14 amino acids. Germline CDR1 reads GTSNPN; CDR2 reads SVGIG (reference sequence). CDR3 in amino acids: CAWKGSYSGNTIYF.

J is TRBJ1-2 and V is TRBV20-1; TCRdb lists TRBD1, though no DNA is available to test this call. Germline values: CDR1 DFQATT, CDR2 SNEGSKA (reference sequence). CDR3 length: 12 residues. The CDR3: CSAWTGNLGYTF.

CDR3 in amino acids: CASSSSSGEQYF. The genes are TRBV5-1 and TRBJ2-7; TCRdb's D call of TRBD1 is untestable without DNA. CDR3 size: 12 residues. CDR1 is SGHRS, CDR2 YFSETQ, per germline.

CDR3 sequence reads: CASSSPSGRNTGELFF. The chain has TRBV7-9 and TRBJ2-2; TCRdb names TRBD2, which stays unverified in the absence of DNA. Germline V gene lookup returns CDR1 SEHNR and CDR2 FQNEAQ (reference sequence). This CDR3 is 16 amino acids long.

The chain employs TRBV27 and TRBJ1-1; TCRdb gives TRBD1 as the D gene, but with no DNA this cannot be confirmed. Germline CDR1 MNHEY, CDR2 SMNVEV (reference sequence). The CDR3 covers 13 residues. This CDR3 reads CASSPWGDTEAFF.

The chain is built from TRBV2 and TRBJ2-1; the D call from TCRdb, TRBD1, cannot be confirmed without DNA. Germline CDR1 reads SNHLY; CDR2 reads FYNNEI. This CDR3 contains 15 residues. The CDR3 reads CASRTDRDPANEQFF.

The chain is built from TRBV20-1 and TRBJ1-2. Germline loops: CDR1 DFQATT, CDR2 SNEGSKA (reference sequence). This CDR3 is built from 16 residues. The CDR3: CSARDWRSKANYGYTF.

J is TRBJ2-5 and V is TRBV5-1; the TCRdb call, TRBD1, lacks DNA for checking. This CDR3 is 14 amino acids long. From germline, CDR1 is SGHRS and CDR2 YFSETQ. CDR3 sequence reads: CASSSRGGRETQYF.

This chain links TRBV11-2 with TRBJ1-5. This CDR3 has 14 residues. Germline V gene data show CDR1 as SGHAT and CDR2 as FQNNGV. This CDR3 is CASSLDNGPQPQHF.

This chain links TRBV6-6 with TRBJ1-1; TCRdb indicates TRBD1, and absent DNA this call remains unverified. The CDR3 totals 13 residues. Germline loops: CDR1 MNHNY, CDR2 SVGAGI (reference sequence). The CDR3 loop is CASTQQGPTEAFF.

V and J are TRBV7-9 and TRBJ1-1. The CDR3 has 12 residues. The germline CDR1 and CDR2 sequences are SEHNR and FQNEAQ (reference sequence). This CDR3 reads CASSPTDTEAFF.

The V and J genes are TRBV9 and TRBJ2-1. Germline V lookup: CDR1 SGDLS, CDR2 YYNGEE. The CDR3 extends over 16 amino acids. This CDR3 is CASSVGSRGSYNEQFF.

The rearrangement uses TRBV10-3 and TRBJ2-3; lacking DNA, the TRBD2 call made by TCRdb goes unchecked. This CDR3 spans 15 amino acids. Germline V gives CDR1 ENHRY, CDR2 SYGVKD. CDR3 protein: CAISGRAGFTDTQYF.

CDR3 residues: CASSYLPNYEQYF. This rearrangement joins TRBV5-1 to TRBJ2-7. CDR1 SGHRS and CDR2 YFSETQ come from the germline V gene. The CDR3 spans 13 residues.

V usage is TRBV20-1 and J usage is TRBJ2-3; the D call of TRBD2 rests on TCRdb alone, since no DNA is present to check it. The germline gives CDR1 DFQATT, CDR2 SNEGSKA (reference sequence). The CDR3 consists of 15 residues. CDR3 loop: CSASPPGRGTDTQYF.

The chain recombines TRBV20-1 with TRBJ2-3; lacking DNA, the TRBD2 call made by TCRdb goes unchecked. The CDR3 covers 15 residues. Per germline, CDR1 DFQATT and CDR2 SNEGSKA (reference sequence). This CDR3 is CSAYSGESSTDTQYF.

The chain links TRBV29-1 to TRBJ2-5; TCRdb calls TRBD2, which cannot be checked without DNA. This CDR3 has 13 residues. From germline, CDR1 is SQVTM and CDR2 ANQGSEA. CDR3 sequence reads: CSSLAGGVETQYF.